Given below is one TCR beta chain in context. The sample holds a few counts of this clone. The specificity of this receptor is unknown. One base away there is no much larger clone; base qualities are not given. Each donor gave one peripheral blood draw, averaging approximately 110 mL, which was collected into heparinised tubes. A BD FACSAria II was used to sort naive, central memory, regulatory and stem cell-like memory CD4+ T cells with a panel that included CD45RO, CCR7, CD25, CD127, CD95 and CD27. Purity was above 95% for every sorted population. Right away, PBMCs were isolated by Lymphoprep density gradient centrifugation and were stained directly, with no culture step. So that batch effects would be minimized, each experiment stained and sorted samples in pairs, pairing one healthy donor with one patient. All of the isolated RNA was reverse transcribed with the High Capacity cDNA Reverse Transcription Kit, so expressed TCRB transcripts were sequenced. Deep immunoSEQ sequencing was applied to naive, central memory and regulatory T cell samples, giving an average of roughly 3.5 million total reads per sample. Sorted cells were lysed in RLT buffer, and RNA was extracted using DNase-treated RNeasy Micro or Mini kits according to cell number. To prevent cross-contamination, every cell subset was processed on its own, while patient and healthy donor samples were processed together. Using the immunoSEQ multiplex PCR, TCRB sequences were amplified from cDNA into 87-bp fragments spanning the CDR3 region. Amplicons were sequenced on the Illumina HiSeq platform. Turning to the authors' computational methods: PCR bias was corrected computationally using synthetic template baselines, and reads within Hamming distance 2 were collapsed, with unmergeable singletons discarded. Reads were aligned to IMGT to assign V, D and J genes, CDR3 length, and insertions or deletions at six rearrangement sites. Clonotype counts were normalized to sorted cell number within each subset before computing true diversity and Gini coefficients with the tcR R package. The overlap coefficient, calculated on TCRB nucleotide sequences, was used to measure repertoire sharing. Out-of-frame TCRB sequences from naive cells were analyzed to stand in for the pre-selection repertoire. TCRdb mirrors the immuneACCESS table, restricted to in-frame sequences. Some clones are absent from its copies; in checked studies, under half trace to an unresolved V gene, and the reason for the others is unknown. That table supplies the V and J calls and clone size; D and trimming were determined from the DNA. The sample has 500,000 to 650,000 clones on record, about an eighth of them singletons. In total, the top ten clones hold around 0.12% of the sample.

This record comes from a study of beta chain features in type 1 diabetes (dated by TCRdb to between 2018 and 2020). Broadly, across the study: Patients and healthy donors did not differ in mean age, gender distribution, total cell number or subset yield. A total of about 110,000,000 sorted cells were examined across all samples, and a strong correlation was observed between cell number per subset and RNA yield. Naive and central memory subsets were obtained from all 28 donors, but regulatory and stem cell-like memory subsets were isolated from only 8 patients and roughly eight healthy donors. The study compared TCRB repertoires of sorted circulating CD4+ T cell subsets between recently diagnosed type 1 diabetes patients and matched healthy donors.

CDR1 and CDR2, per the germline V gene, are SGDLS and YYNGEE. At the junction V is shortened by 4 bases and J by 8 bases, with 7 bases in between. Including cysteine and phenylalanine, the CDR3 has 11 amino acids. Only the CDR3 portion is preserved as DNA: 33 bases, with reading frame beginning at the first base. Broad study findings and their caveats: Patients with type 1 diabetes made fewer insertions and deleted more nucleotides at VDJ recombination sites, implying thymic rearrangement abnormalities. Shorter templates might have been favored by PCR, but patient and control samples were amplified and corrected together, so both groups would have been affected equally by any skew. Because cDNA was sequenced instead of genomic DNA, highly expressing activated cells could be over-represented, though the groups showed no difference in activation or CD3 levels. Type 1 diabetes patients showed a moderate but significant shortening of TCRB CDR3 length in all four CD4+ subsets. Because the HLA sub-analyses included only small numbers of individuals, any influence of HLA type on TCRB rearrangement was left unresolved. Naive, central memory and regulatory TCRB repertoires appeared more similar among patients than among healthy donors.

What was sequenced was naive CD4+ T cells from blood. This sample's cell subset or site label indicates: true naive CD4+ T cells. The TCR was taken from a young man with type 1 diabetes. In this chain, TRBV9 is recombined with TRBJ1-3, with the D gene call left open. The nucleotide sequence reads TGTGCCAGCAGCACCCAGGACACCATATATTTT. It codes for CASSTQDTIYF.